This entry is about one TCR beta chain. This clone showed up just a few times. The clone's antigen remains unknown. Base qualities are not recorded, but no much larger clone differs from it by a single base. TCRbeta CDR3 regions were amplified from genomic DNA by means of the immunoSEQ Assay, a bias-controlled multiplex PCR. In the paper's pipeline: The number of nucleated cells in each sample was estimated by amplification of reference gene primers within the assay. To quantify the absolute abundance of each unique TCRbeta CDR3 rearrangement, sequence reads were collapsed and filtered. Productive Simpson clonality was computed per sample as the square root of Simpson's diversity index over productive rearrangements. TCRdb carries this immuneACCESS record with in-frame sequences only. Its versions omit some clonotypes, under half of them owing to an unresolved V gene in the studies checked, with the rest unexplained. V, J and clone size are those of that table, while D and trimming were read from the DNA. This sample is represented by about 120,000 clones; under 85% of them were singletons. The ten largest clones capture 12% of the sample.

Each collaborating institution followed its own protocols to collect whole blood in K2EDTA tubes. For TCRbeta analysis, collaborators shipped samples in one of three forms: frozen whole blood, isolated PBMCs, or DNA extracted from either of those sample types. These data come from a study of blood T cell repertoires in COVID-19 (TCRdb year 2020). Broadly, across the study: Samples covering the acute and convalescent phases of COVID-19 were provided by collaborators in the United States, Italy and Spain. The samples were drawn from the first 160 participants of the ongoing ImmuneRACE study and from 950 to 1,500 subjects provided by 6 global collaborators. The repertoires were released in a freely available public database meant as a resource for research on the immune response to SARS-CoV-2. The prospective study material was composed of cDNA or gDNA derived from T cells, B-cell-depleted T cells, or PBMCs. Where HLA class I and class II types were available, the types were taken from metadata supplied by the sample provider, not from assay-based typing. Deeply sampled blood TCRbeta repertoires from subjects exposed to, actively infected with, or recovered from COVID-19 were included in the dataset. Nearly every sample came with metadata listing a de-identified subject ID, COVID-19 status, age in years and sex. Study-level results and caveats: Clinical and demographic metadata were provided uncurated, with the amount varying by source and participant.

The clonotype originates from a man between 60 and 75 years old with acute or convalescent COVID-19. Input material: peripheral blood.

The DNA sequence reads TGTGCCAGCAGTCCCCCCCGGACAGGGGGTGGTTTGACGAGCAATCAGCCCCAGCATTTT. The resulting protein is CASSPPRTGGGLTSNQPQHF. The chain links TRBV28 with TRBJ1-5; 10 central bases correspond to TRBD1. After removal of 5 bases from V and 1 base from J, the junction retains 17 bases not matched to a gene. The CDR3 has 20 amino acids, counting the end cysteine and phenylalanine. Just the 60-base CDR3 DNA is kept, in frame starting at base 1. The germline V gene encodes CDR1 MDHEN and CDR2 SYDVKM.